The 30 T cell receptor beta chains listed next were all sequenced from one sample in a study of Graves' ophthalmopathy and Graves' hyperthyroidism. The TCR beta CDR3 regions underwent amplification from RNA transcripts. Second-round multiplex PCR came after first-round RT-PCR with HTBI primers. TCRdb passed the multiplex PCR reads through MiXCR, listing each CDR3 protein once. The sample lists around 670,000 distinct CDR3 sequences; 40% were seen once. Sequenced: peripheral blood. These TCRs come from an adult man with Graves' ophthalmopathy.

There are a few counts of this clonotype. This chain links TRBV19 with TRBJ1-5; TRBD1 might be the D (5 bases). Germline V gives CDR1 LNHDA, CDR2 SQIVND (reference sequence). There are 14 residues in the CDR3. Trimming left V 3 bases short and J 7 bases short, with 13 bases between. CDR3 in DNA: TGTGCCAGTAGTATGCAGGGCGGTCTGCAGCCCCAGCATTTT. This encodes CASSMQGGLQPQHF.

J is TRBJ2-5 and V is TRBV20-1; 8 bases match TRBD1. The CDR3 contains 12 residues. In germline, CDR1 is DFQATT, CDR2 SNEGSKA (reference sequence). J gave up 5 bases and V 2 bases, and 1 base lay outside the gene matches. The CDR3: CSARQGAETQYF. For the CDR3, the DNA is TGCAGTGCTAGACAGGGGGCGGAGACCCAGTACTTC.

This clonotype was seen a single time. The chain employs TRBV20-1 and TRBJ1-6; a weak D match, TRBD1 (5 bases). The V gene lost 3 bases and the J gene lost 7 bases, with 7 bases spanning the gap. This CDR3 comprises 12 residues. CDR1 is DFQATT, CDR2 SNEGSKA, per germline (reference sequence). The DNA for the CDR3 is TGCAGTGCTAGGTGGGGGAATTCACCCCTCCACTTT. Residues: CSARWGNSPLHF.

The rearrangement joins TRBV12-3 or TRBV12-4 to TRBJ2-5; TRBD2 matches 14 bases. The CDR3 is made up of 17 amino acids. The J segment lost 5 bases and the V segment lost 6 bases, leaving 11 bases of the junction unmatched. The CDR3 region has the DNA TGTGCCAGCAGCTGGAAGACTAGCGGGGGGGCCGGTGAGACCCAGTACTTC. This codes for CASSWKTSGGAGETQYF.

This clonotype was seen many times. The rearrangement uses TRBV4-1 and TRBJ2-7; 9 bases line up with TRBD1. Germline V gives CDR1 MGHRA, CDR2 YSYEKL. The V gene end was trimmed by 1 base and the J gene end by 2 bases; junction bases not matched to a gene: 3. CDR3 length: 15 residues. The CDR3 region is CASSQAGTGTYEQYF. CDR3 sequence (DNA): TGCGCCAGCAGCCAAGCCGGGACAGGGACCTACGAGCAGTACTTC.

Points on this clonotype: At one end the junction does not follow the germline gene, possibly because of a read error. The chain has TRBV19 and TRBJ1-6, with D perhaps matching TRBD1 (6 bases). The CDR3 runs to 15 residues. Germline CDR1 and CDR2: LNHDA and SQIVND (reference sequence). The CDR3 coding sequence is TGTGCCAGTAGTGCGACAGGAATGGATGCTTCACCCCCCCACTTT. Amino acids: CASSATGMDASPPHF.

This clonotype occurred many times. The rearrangement links TRBV9 to TRBJ1-1; D not certain. V was trimmed by 4 bases and J by 5 bases, leaving 15 bases between them. The CDR3 consists of 14 residues. Germline V gives CDR1 SGDLS, CDR2 YYNGEE. The chain's CDR3 is CASSSSTAGTEAFF. The CDR3 coding sequence is TGTGCCAGCAGCTCCTCGACCGCGGGGACTGAAGCTTTCTTT.

The J gene is TRBJ2-7, the V gene TRBV6-5; D is unclear. The V end was cut by 2 bases, the J end by 2 bases, with 19 bases between. CDR1 and CDR2 from the germline V gene are MNHEY and SVGAGI. CDR3 size: 17 residues. The CDR3 sequence: CASSYRHQRHRAYEQYF. In DNA form, the CDR3 reads TGTGCCAGCAGTTACAGGCACCAACGCCACCGAGCCTACGAGCAGTACTTC.

With respect to this clonotype: Germline and junction disagree at one end, which may indicate a read error. This chain links TRBV25-1 with TRBJ2-7; D may be TRBD1 (5 bases). Looked up from germline, CDR1 is MGHDK and CDR2 is SYGVNS. The CDR3 spans 14 residues. The CDR3 sequence is CANSLAGLEVEQYF. As DNA, the CDR3 is TGTGCCAACAGTTTGGCAGGGTTAGAGGTCGAGCAGTACTTC.

This chain uses TRBV10-3 with TRBJ1-1, with D uncertain. This CDR3 is 14 amino acids long. With 10 bases removed from V and 3 bases from J, the gap between germline ends came to 18 bases. CDR1 is ENHRY and CDR2 is SYGVKD in the germline V gene. The CDR3 DNA sequence: TGTGCCAGCAGCCTTGGACGGTCGGACACTGAAGCTTTCTTT. Protein: CASSLGRSDTEAFF.

This clonotype was seen ten or more times. The gene calls are TRBV2 and TRBJ1-1; TRBD1 aligns across 10 bases. Germline loops: CDR1 SNHLY, CDR2 FYNNEI. Trimming at V came to 7 bases and at J to 11 bases, leaving 10 bases not matched to a gene. This CDR3 spans 13 amino acids. This CDR3 is CASMGTGAAPAFF. The CDR3, as DNA: TGTGCCAGCATGGGGACAGGGGCTGCCCCGGCTTTCTTT.

The chain carries TRBV7-3 and TRBJ2-6; TRBD1 matches at 7 bases. The CDR3 runs 16 residues. The trim removed 8 bases at V and 2 bases at J, leaving 9 bases unmatched. Germline V gene sequence: CDR1 SGHTA, CDR2 FQGTGA. In nucleotides, the CDR3 is TGTGCCAGCCGACGGACAGGTGACCCTGGGGCCAACGTCCTGACTTTC. Amino acid sequence: CASRRTGDPGANVLTF.

This clonotype was seen many times. J is TRBJ2-7 and V is TRBV29-1; the match to TRBD1 covers 10 bases. V gave up 7 bases and J gave up 4 bases; unmatched junction bases: 7. This CDR3 spans 13 amino acids. The V gene's germline CDR1 is SQVTM and CDR2 ANQGSEA. DNA of the CDR3: TGCAGCGCCTCCGGGACAGGGGAATACGAGCAGTACTTC. Translated, it gives CSASGTGEYEQYF.

This clonotype was seen many times. The rearrangement joins TRBV10-3 to TRBJ1-1; 7 nucleotides line up with TRBD1. V shed 3 bases and J 0 bases; nucleotides not matched to a gene: 4. The germline V gene has CDR1 ENHRY and CDR2 SYGVKD. The CDR3 is 15 residues long. The CDR3 DNA reads as TGTGCCATCAGTGACCGGACAGGAGTGAACACTGAAGCTTTCTTT. Residues: CAISDRTGVNTEAFF.

This clonotype has at least ten counts. The V gene is TRBV24-1, the J gene TRBJ1-1; D unclear. Between the trimmed V and J ends, which lost 9 bases and 5 bases, there was a span of 15 bases. Germline CDR1 reads KGHDR; CDR2 reads SFDVKD. The CDR3 totals 13 residues. CDR3 DNA: TGTGCCACCCCCGAGCTGGTGAGGACTGAAGCTTTCTTT. It translates to CATPELVRTEAFF.

This clonotype was detected ten times or more. The V and J genes are TRBV7-7 and TRBJ2-5; 9 nucleotides align to TRBD1. From germline, CDR1 is SSHAT and CDR2 FNYEAQ (reference sequence). Trimming at V came to 2 bases and at J to 4 bases, leaving 2 bases not matched to a gene. The CDR3 runs 14 residues. In DNA form, the CDR3 reads TGTGCCAGCAGCTTAACAGGGGGCTTAGAGACCCAGTACTTC. Encoded protein: CASSLTGGLETQYF.

There are many counts of this clonotype. V is TRBV9 and J is TRBJ1-1; D unresolved. The CDR3 extends over 14 amino acids. Per germline, CDR1 SGDLS and CDR2 YYNGEE. V was cut by 4 bases and J by 1 base, with 11 bases left in between. DNA of the CDR3: TGTGCCAGCAGCCCCGAGGCACGGAACACTGAAGCTTTCTTT. Protein sequence: CASSPEARNTEAFF.

This clonotype appeared a few times. This chain uses TRBV5-1 with TRBJ2-7; D may be TRBD1 or TRBD2 (6 bases each). In germline, CDR1 is SGHRS, CDR2 YFSETQ. V gave up 4 bases and J gave up 0 bases, with 14 bases separating them. The CDR3 length is 15 residues. The CDR3 protein is CASSRGDGSSYEQYF. Here the CDR3 DNA reads TGCGCCAGCAGCAGGGGGGATGGAAGCTCCTACGAGCAGTACTTC.

The rearrangement uses TRBV14 and TRBJ2-5, with D hard to call. The germline gives CDR1 SGHDN, CDR2 FVKESK. Trimming removed 1 base from V and 2 bases from J, with 8 bases in between. The CDR3 runs to 14 residues. Here the CDR3 DNA reads TGTGCCAGCAGCCAAGGGCCGAATCAAGAGACCCAGTACTTC. It yields the protein CASSQGPNQETQYF.

This clonotype was found a few times. The chain combines TRBV20-1 with TRBJ1-6, with D tentatively TRBD1 (5 bases). The germline V and J ends were trimmed by 0 bases and 5 bases, with 14 bases remaining between them. The germline V gene encodes CDR1 DFQATT and CDR2 SNEGSKA (reference sequence). The CDR3 is 16 amino acids. DNA for the CDR3: TGCAGTGCTAGAGAACTCCTGGCAGGGAATAATTCACCCCTCCACTTT. Its translation is CSARELLAGNNSPLHF.

The chain recombines TRBV29-1 with TRBJ1-2; no clear D. The CDR3 consists of 12 residues. Trimming removed 6 bases at V and 6 bases at J, with 14 bases between. The germline CDR1 and CDR2 sequences are SQVTM and ANQGSEA. The CDR3, as DNA: TGCAGCGTAGACGGGAGGAGTGATGGCTACACCTTC. Its translation: CSVDGRSDGYTF.

Regarding this clonotype: At one of its ends the junction is not consistent with the germline gene, which may arise from a read error. J is TRBJ2-7 and V is TRBV7-9; 7 bases match TRBD2. This CDR3 contains 15 residues. Germline CDR1 is SEHNR and CDR2 is FQNEAQ (reference sequence). The CDR3 protein is CAGSQDWGRASEQYF. The CDR3 DNA sequence: TGTGCCGGCAGCCAAGATTGGGGGAGGGCAAGCGAGCAGTACTTC.

The rearrangement links TRBV19 to TRBJ2-5; TRBD2 agrees at 8 bases. J was trimmed by 7 bases and V by 7 bases; bases with no gene match: 5. The germline V gene encodes CDR1 LNHDA and CDR2 SQIVND (reference sequence). The CDR3 has 12 amino acids. The CDR3 sequence is CASTGGSGTQYF. In DNA form, the CDR3 reads TGTGCCAGTACGGGAGGGTCCGGGACCCAGTACTTC. The complete variable domain, with remaining parts taken from reference TRBV19 and TRBJ2-5, reads DGGITQSPKYLFRKEGQNVTLSCEQNLNHDAMYWYRQDPGQGLRLIYYSQIVNDFQKGDIAEGYSVSREKKESFPLTVTSAQKNPTAFYLCASTGGSGTQYFGPGTRLLVL.

The gene calls are TRBV4-2 and TRBJ2-5; TRBD1 matches at 8 bases. The germline CDR1 and CDR2 sequences are LGHNA and YNFKEQ. CDR3 size: 15 residues. V gave up 2 bases and J gave up 5 bases; unmatched junction bases: 7. Here the CDR3 DNA reads TGTGCCAGCAGCCAACAGGGGGCCGTGGGGGAGACCCAGTACTTC. This gives the protein CASSQQGAVGETQYF.

This clonotype was seen many times. The chain employs TRBV29-1 and TRBJ1-5; D remains ambiguous. The CDR3 has 12 residues. From germline, CDR1 is SQVTM and CDR2 ANQGSEA. The V end was cut by 6 bases, the J end by 4 bases, with 10 bases between. CDR3 sequence reads: CSVKNGNQPQHF. Here the CDR3 DNA reads TGCAGCGTGAAAAATGGGAATCAGCCCCAGCATTTT.

This clonotype has at least ten counts. The V and J genes are TRBV7-9 and TRBJ2-7; maybe TRBD2 (6 bases). The V gene lost 5 bases and the J gene lost 3 bases, with 20 bases spanning the gap. CDR1 and CDR2 from the germline V gene are SEHNR and FQNEAQ (reference sequence). This CDR3 comprises 16 residues. CDR3 loop: CASSPSFGSGLYEQYF. As DNA, the CDR3 is TGTGCCAGCAGCCCCTCCTTCGGTAGCGGTCTCTACGAGCAGTACTTC. Full variable domain (missing parts from reference TRBV7-9 and TRBJ2-7): DTGVSQNPRHKITKRGQNVTFRCDPISEHNRLYWYRQTLGQGPEFLTYFQNEAQLEKSRLLSDRFSAERPKGSFSTLEIQRTEQGDSAMYLCASSPSFGSGLYEQYFGPGTRLTVT.

CDR3 sequence reads: CSAREGASASYEQYF. As DNA, the CDR3 is TGCAGTGCTAGAGAGGGGGCTAGCGCTTCCTACGAGCAGTACTTC. V usage is TRBV20-1 and J usage is TRBJ2-7; either TRBD1 or TRBD2 may supply D (6 bases each). CDR1 and CDR2 (germline): DFQATT, SNEGSKA (reference sequence). V was cut by 0 bases and J by 1 base, with 13 bases left in between. The CDR3 consists of 15 residues.

This sequence joins TRBV4-3 and TRBJ2-5; possible D gene TRBD1, 7 bases. The CDR3 sequence is 15 residues long. Per germline, CDR1 LGHNA and CDR2 YSLEER. Trimming took 5 bases from V and 0 from J, leaving 13 bases between them. DNA for the CDR3: TGCGCCAGCAGCGAACAGGGGAGGTACCAAGAGACCCAGTACTTC. As protein: CASSEQGRYQETQYF.

A few counts support this clonotype. This chain links TRBV13 with TRBJ1-1; D not resolved. This CDR3 has 14 amino acids. Germline assignment: CDR1 PRHDT and CDR2 FYEKMQ (reference sequence). Trimming cost V 10 bases and J 2 bases, with 17 bases left between them. This CDR3 reads CATTPSLPNTEAFF. The CDR3, as DNA: TGTGCCACTACGCCCTCCCTCCCCAACACTGAAGCTTTCTTT.

CDR3 in amino acids: CAISDISYEQYF. The CDR3 region has the DNA TGTGCCATCAGTGATATTAGCTACGAGCAGTACTTC. This rearrangement joins TRBV10-3 to TRBJ2-7, with D hard to call. V was clipped by 3 bases and J by 3 bases, with 6 bases between them. The germline CDR1 and CDR2 sequences are ENHRY and SYGVKD. The CDR3 consists of 12 residues.